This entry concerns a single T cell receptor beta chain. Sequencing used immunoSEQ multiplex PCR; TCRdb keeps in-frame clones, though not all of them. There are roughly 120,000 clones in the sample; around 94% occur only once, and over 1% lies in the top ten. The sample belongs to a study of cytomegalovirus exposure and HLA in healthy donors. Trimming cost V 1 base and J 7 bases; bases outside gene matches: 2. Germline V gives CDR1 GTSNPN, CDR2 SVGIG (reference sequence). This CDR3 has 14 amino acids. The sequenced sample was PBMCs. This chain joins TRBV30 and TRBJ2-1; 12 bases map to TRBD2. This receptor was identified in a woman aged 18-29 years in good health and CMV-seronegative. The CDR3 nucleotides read TGTGCCTGGAGTGCTAGCGGGAGGGAGAATGAGCAGTTCTTC. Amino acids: CAWSASGRENEQFF.